This T cell receptor beta chain was retrieved from a study of blood T cell repertoires in COVID-19. TCRdb's copy holds only in-frame clones and misses some; the assay was immunoSEQ multiplex PCR. The repertoire holds more than 60,000 clones, with roughly 84% as singletons. The CDR3 spans 15 residues. The trim removed 4 bases at V and 3 bases at J, leaving 8 bases unmatched. From germline, CDR1 is SGHRS and CDR2 YFSETQ. The TCR originated in a man aged 50 or older with acute or convalescent COVID-19. The chain links TRBV5-1 to TRBJ1-1; 8 bases fit TRBD1. Source material: peripheral blood. CDR3 in amino acids: CASSPRTGWDTEAFF. CDR3 in DNA: TGCGCCAGCAGCCCCAGGACAGGGTGGGACACTGAAGCTTTCTTT.